The 12 T cell receptor beta chains below were found in one sample sequenced in a study of blood T cell repertoires in COVID-19 (dated by TCRdb to the early 2020s). Library preparation used the immunoSEQ multiplex PCR assay. Held by TCRdb, this immuneACCESS table contains in-frame sequences only and omits some clones. Under half of the omission traces to an unresolved V gene where checked; the cause of the rest is unknown. In this sample the table shows fewer than 250,000 clones, about 89% of which occur a single time. The ten largest clones add up to 6.5% of the sample. The sample taken for sequencing was peripheral blood. The receptors shown here come from a man between 60 and 75 years old who had recovered from COVID-19.

The rearrangement joins TRBV7-3 to TRBJ2-3; TRBD2 aligns across 8 bases. The CDR3 spans 15 residues. The V gene end was trimmed by 0 bases and the J gene end by 2 bases; junction bases not matched to a gene: 1. CDR1 SGHTA and CDR2 FQGTGA come from the germline V gene. In nucleotides, the CDR3 is TGTGCCAGCAGCTTAACAGCGGGGGCCACAGATACGCAGTATTTT. Translation gives CASSLTAGATDTQYF.

This clone has just one count. CDR3: CASSVGLSGLSSEAFF. The CDR3 DNA sequence: TGTGCCAGCAGCGTAGGCCTTTCAGGGTTATCCTCTGAAGCTTTCTTT. The chain is built from TRBV9 and TRBJ1-1, with a tentative D call TRBD1 (5 bases). CDR1 SGDLS and CDR2 YYNGEE come from the germline V gene. The CDR3 totals 16 residues. Trimming left V 0 bases short and J 6 bases short, with 18 bases between.

The chain carries TRBV6-5 and TRBJ2-5, with 10 bases identical to TRBD1. V dropped 8 bases and J dropped 4; count of bases not matched to a gene: 4. The CDR3 runs to 13 residues. In germline, CDR1 is MNHEY, CDR2 SVGAGI. CDR3 protein: CASGQGGLETQYF. The CDR3 DNA is TGTGCCAGCGGACAGGGGGGTCTAGAGACCCAGTACTTC.

The genes are TRBV18 and TRBJ2-7; unclear D gene. CDR1 and CDR2 (germline): KGHSH, LQKENI. Deletions cut 0 bases from V and 9 bases from J, with 15 bases between. The CDR3 spans 14 residues. Here the CDR3 reads CASSPPVSPRGQYF. The CDR3 DNA reads TGTGCCAGCTCACCACCAGTTTCCCCTCGCGGGCAGTACTTC.

The CDR3 reads CASSLKAGVFADEQFF. The CDR3 DNA reads TGCGCCAGCAGCTTGAAGGCGGGGGTATTTGCGGATGAGCAGTTCTTC. The V and J genes are TRBV5-1 and TRBJ2-1, with TRBD2 identical over 7 bases. Trimming cost V 1 base and J 8 bases; bases outside gene matches: 12. CDR1 is SGHRS, CDR2 YFSETQ, per germline. The CDR3 is 16 amino acids.

This clone was seen a few times. The chain links TRBV19 to TRBJ2-7; 8 bases are shared with TRBD2. J gave up 4 bases and V 7 bases, and 27 bases lay outside the gene matches. Germline V gene lookup returns CDR1 LNHDA and CDR2 SQIVND (reference sequence). CDR3 size: 20 residues. For the CDR3, the DNA is TGTGCCAGTACCCCCGGGGGGCGCTCCAATTTAGCGGGATCGATTTACGAGCAGTACTTC. Its translation is CASTPGGRSNLAGSIYEQYF.

This rearrangement joins TRBV6-6 to TRBJ1-3; D call uncertain. The V gene lost 5 bases and the J gene lost 4 bases, with 24 bases spanning the gap. The CDR3 spans 18 residues. Germline V gene sequence: CDR1 MNHNY, CDR2 SVGAGI (reference sequence). CDR3: CASSPSPTPGSSGNTIYF. CDR3 sequence (DNA): TGTGCCAGCAGTCCATCCCCGACCCCGGGTTCGTCAGGAAACACCATATATTTT.

The V gene is TRBV5-1, the J gene TRBJ1-3; D possibly corresponds to TRBD1 (6 bases). Germline V gives CDR1 SGHRS, CDR2 YFSETQ. V was pared by 4 bases and J by 0 bases, with 8 bases between. This CDR3 contains 14 residues. CDR3 nucleotides: TGCGCCAGCAGCCGGACAGTCTCTGGAAACACCATATATTTT. This sequence encodes CASSRTVSGNTIYF. The complete variable domain, with remaining parts taken from reference TRBV5-1 and TRBJ1-3, reads KAGVTQTPRYLIKTRGQQVTLSCSPISGHRSVSWYQQTPGQGLQFLFEYFSETQRNKGNFPGRFSGRQFSNSRSEMNVSTLELGDSALYLCASSRTVSGNTIYFGEGSWLTVV.

The V gene is TRBV29-1, the J gene TRBJ2-1; D is uncertain. The CDR3 is made up of 16 amino acids. The germline gives CDR1 SQVTM, CDR2 ANQGSEA. V shed 4 bases and J shed 0 bases, with 16 bases lying between them. The CDR3 nucleotides read TGCAGCGTTGGATCCGCATTTTACTCCTCCTACAATGAGCAGTTCTTC. Encoded protein: CSVGSAFYSSYNEQFF.

The chain couples TRBV6-5 to TRBJ1-1; 9 bases fit TRBD1. J lost 6 bases, V lost 0 bases, and 5 bases had no gene match. The CDR3 length is 15 residues. Germline V gives CDR1 MNHEY, CDR2 SVGAGI. Here the CDR3 DNA reads TGTGCCAGCAGTTACTCTGTACAGGGGGCCTCTGAAGCTTTCTTT. Residues: CASSYSVQGASEAFF.

Concerning this clone itself: Compared with germline, one end of the junction differs, possibly owing to a read error. The V call is TRBV7-7, the J call TRBJ2-3; D perhaps matches TRBD1 (6 bases). CDR3 length equals 15 residues. From germline, CDR1 is SSHAT and CDR2 FNYEAQ (reference sequence). This CDR3 is CASSQGPKMTDTQYF. DNA for the CDR3: TGTGCTAGCAGCCAGGGGCCGAAGATGACAGATACGCAGTATTTT.

CDR3 residues: CATDRGQSTEAFF. In DNA, the CDR3 is TGTGCCACGGACAGGGGGCAAAGCACTGAAGCTTTCTTT. V is TRBV30 and J is TRBJ1-1, with 11 bases that match TRBD1. Germline values: CDR1 GTSNPN, CDR2 SVGIG (reference sequence). The CDR3 runs to 13 residues. Trimming cost V 8 bases and J 4 bases; bases outside gene matches: 6.